These T cell receptor beta chains were read from a single sample in a study of OX40 agonist ivuxolimab in advanced cancers. Here immunoSEQ multiplex PCR was the method, and the copy in TCRdb shows in-frame clones only, minus some. The table includes about 50,000 clones, approximately 89% detected once. The source was CD4+ or CD8+ T cells sorted from blood, collected in a trial of the OX40 agonist ivuxolimab. These receptors all come from an adult with an advanced solid tumor such as melanoma, head and neck, liver or kidney cancer. CDR3s include the opening cysteine and the closing phenylalanine or tryptophan. Fields, in order: J gene, clone size, V gene, D gene, CDR3 protein, CDR3 DNA. D genes are given only for firm matches. Clone size appears in some rows only: once, few, many, or a class for an expanded clone.

J gene: TRBJ2-1; clone size: NA; V gene: TRBV5-4; D gene: NA; CDR3 protein: CASSAVNEQFF; CDR3 DNA: TGTGCCAGCAGCGCAGTCAATGAGCAGTTCTTC
J gene: TRBJ2-1; clone size: NA; V gene: TRBV9; D gene: NA; CDR3 protein: CASSAWGEQFF; CDR3 DNA: TGTGCCAGCAGTGCATGGGGTGAGCAGTTCTTC
J gene: TRBJ2-7; clone size: NA; V gene: TRBV7-9; D gene: NA; CDR3 protein: CASSPTPGLPTYEQYF; CDR3 DNA: TGTGCCAGCAGCCCCACTCCGGGTCTTCCTACCTACGAGCAGTACTTC
J gene: TRBJ1-4; clone size: NA; V gene: TRBV10-2; D gene: NA; CDR3 protein: CASSESAGSEEKLFF; CDR3 DNA: TGCGCCAGCAGTGAGTCCGCAGGGTCGGAAGAAAAACTGTTTTTT
J gene: TRBJ2-5; clone size: NA; V gene: TRBV25-1; D gene: NA; CDR3 protein: CASSDIREQETQYF; CDR3 DNA: TGTGCCAGCAGTGACATACGGGAACAAGAGACCCAGTACTTC
J gene: TRBJ1-2; clone size: once; V gene: TRBV7-3; D gene: NA; CDR3 protein: CASSASGSTNYGYTF; CDR3 DNA: TGTGCCAGCAGCGCGTCGGGCAGCACTAACTATGGCTACACCTTC
J gene: TRBJ2-2; clone size: NA; V gene: TRBV7-9; D gene: TRBD2; CDR3 protein: CASSSLAGGNTGELFF; CDR3 DNA: TGTGCCAGCAGCTCCCTAGCGGGGGGAAACACCGGGGAGCTGTTTTTT
J gene: TRBJ2-7; clone size: NA; V gene: TRBV7-2; D gene: NA; CDR3 protein: CASSLGLFYEQYF; CDR3 DNA: TGTGCCAGCAGCTTAGGACTATTCTACGAGCAGTACTTC
J gene: TRBJ2-1; clone size: NA; V gene: TRBV9; D gene: NA; CDR3 protein: CASSVATGRSSEQFF; CDR3 DNA: TGTGCCAGCAGCGTAGCAACAGGGAGATCCTCTGAGCAGTTCTTC
J gene: TRBJ2-1; clone size: NA; V gene: TRBV13; D gene: TRBD2; CDR3 protein: CASSLGTSGTEQFF; CDR3 DNA: TGTGCCAGCAGCTTAGGAACTAGCGGGACCGAGCAGTTCTTC
J gene: TRBJ2-7; clone size: NA; V gene: TRBV13; D gene: NA; CDR3 protein: CASSPRTKSYEQYF; CDR3 DNA: TGTGCCAGCAGCCCCCGGACCAAATCCTACGAGCAGTACTTC
J gene: TRBJ1-2; clone size: NA; V gene: TRBV5-5; D gene: NA; CDR3 protein: CASSLKGTDQGYTF; CDR3 DNA: TGTGCCAGCAGCCTGAAGGGTACAGATCAGGGCTACACCTTC
J gene: TRBJ1-1; clone size: NA; V gene: TRBV27; D gene: NA; CDR3 protein: CASSIHDRPNTEAFF; CDR3 DNA: TGTGCCAGCAGTATCCACGACAGACCGAACACTGAAGCTTTCTTT
J gene: TRBJ2-1; clone size: NA; V gene: TRBV7-9; D gene: TRBD1; CDR3 protein: CASSGRQGWAYNEQFF; CDR3 DNA: TGTGCCAGCAGCGGACGACAGGGATGGGCCTACAATGAGCAGTTCTTC
J gene: TRBJ2-7; clone size: NA; V gene: TRBV19; D gene: TRBD1; CDR3 protein: CARSGQGGYEQYF; CDR3 DNA: TGTGCCAGGTCGGGACAGGGTGGCTACGAGCAGTACTTC
J gene: TRBJ1-5; clone size: NA; V gene: TRBV5-1; D gene: TRBD1; CDR3 protein: CASSYRGHQPQHF; CDR3 DNA: TGCGCCAGCAGCTACAGGGGGCATCAGCCCCAGCATTTT
J gene: TRBJ1-5; clone size: NA; V gene: TRBV4-1; D gene: NA; CDR3 protein: CASSKPFGEGNQPQHF; CDR3 DNA: TGCGCCAGCAGCAAGCCCTTTGGGGAAGGTAATCAGCCCCAGCATTTT
J gene: TRBJ2-3; clone size: NA; V gene: TRBV5-1; D gene: NA; CDR3 protein: CASSLVGGSTDTQYF; CDR3 DNA: TGCGCCAGCAGCTTGGTTGGCGGGAGCACAGATACGCAGTATTTT
J gene: TRBJ2-1; clone size: NA; V gene: TRBV12-1; D gene: NA; CDR3 protein: CASSFAREWFNEQFF; CDR3 DNA: TGTGCCAGCAGCTTTGCTCGGGAGTGGTTCAATGAGCAGTTCTTC
J gene: TRBJ2-5; clone size: once; V gene: TRBV5-6; D gene: NA; CDR3 protein: CASRARAQAKQETQYF; CDR3 DNA: TGTGCCAGCCGCGCTCGAGCACAGGCAAAACAAGAGACCCAGTACTTC
J gene: TRBJ1-2; clone size: NA; V gene: TRBV5-1; D gene: NA; CDR3 protein: CASSLGDKGLVNYGYTF; CDR3 DNA: TGCGCCAGCAGCTTGGGGGACAAGGGTCTCGTAAACTATGGCTACACCTTC
J gene: TRBJ2-7; clone size: NA; V gene: TRBV9; D gene: NA; CDR3 protein: CASSPEAGSSYEQYF; CDR3 DNA: TGTGCCAGCAGCCCGGAAGCGGGCAGCTCCTACGAGCAGTACTTC
J gene: TRBJ1-1; clone size: NA; V gene: TRBV10-3; D gene: NA; CDR3 protein: CAISDGGEAFF; CDR3 DNA: TGTGCCATCAGTGACGGTGGTGAAGCTTTCTTT
J gene: TRBJ2-2; clone size: NA; V gene: TRBV28; D gene: TRBD2; CDR3 protein: CASSLVAGGPEPNTGELFF; CDR3 DNA: TGTGCCAGCAGTTTGGTAGCGGGGGGCCCCGAACCGAACACCGGGGAGCTGTTTTTT
J gene: TRBJ1-5; clone size: NA; V gene: TRBV19; D gene: TRBD1; CDR3 protein: CASSIPPTGGPQPQHF; CDR3 DNA: TGTGCCAGTAGTATCCCCCCGACAGGGGGCCCTCAGCCCCAGCATTTT
J gene: TRBJ1-1; clone size: NA; V gene: TRBV5-1; D gene: TRBD1; CDR3 protein: CASSLLGGPEAFF; CDR3 DNA: TGCGCCAGCAGCTTGTTAGGGGGCCCTGAAGCTTTCTTT
J gene: TRBJ2-7; clone size: few; V gene: TRBV28; D gene: TRBD1; CDR3 protein: CASSRTGNGYEQYF; CDR3 DNA: TGTGCCAGCAGTCGGACAGGGAATGGTTACGAGCAGTACTTC
J gene: TRBJ2-2; clone size: NA; V gene: TRBV5-1; D gene: NA; CDR3 protein: CASSPGGPYHNTGELFF; CDR3 DNA: TGCGCCAGCAGCCCAGGGGGGCCCTACCATAACACCGGGGAGCTGTTTTTT
J gene: TRBJ1-2; clone size: NA; V gene: TRBV29-1; D gene: NA; CDR3 protein: CSVEDMAGGDYGYTF; CDR3 DNA: TGCAGCGTTGAAGATATGGCAGGAGGGGACTATGGCTACACCTTC
J gene: TRBJ1-4; clone size: NA; V gene: TRBV7-9; D gene: NA; CDR3 protein: CASSLGGVEKLFF; CDR3 DNA: TGTGCCAGCAGCTTAGGGGGGGTCGAAAAACTGTTTTTT
J gene: TRBJ2-3; clone size: NA; V gene: TRBV5-5; D gene: TRBD2; CDR3 protein: CASTLGGDTQYF; CDR3 DNA: TGTGCCAGCACCCTCGGGGGGGATACGCAGTATTTT
J gene: TRBJ1-1; clone size: NA; V gene: TRBV9; D gene: NA; CDR3 protein: CASSVSRNTEAFF; CDR3 DNA: TGTGCCAGCAGCGTCTCGCGGAACACTGAAGCTTTCTTT
J gene: TRBJ1-1; clone size: NA; V gene: TRBV4-1; D gene: NA; CDR3 protein: CASRPQGRNTEAFF; CDR3 DNA: TGCGCCAGCAGACCCCAGGGAAGGAACACTGAAGCCTTCTTT
J gene: TRBJ2-1; clone size: NA; V gene: TRBV29-1; D gene: TRBD2; CDR3 protein: CSVEGLAGDFGYNEQFF; CDR3 DNA: TGCAGCGTTGAAGGTCTAGCGGGAGACTTCGGATACAATGAGCAGTTCTTC
J gene: TRBJ1-5; clone size: NA; V gene: TRBV4-1; D gene: NA; CDR3 protein: CASSQDTGVSNQPQHF; CDR3 DNA: TGCGCCAGCAGCCAAGATACGGGGGTAAGCAATCAGCCCCAGCATTTT
J gene: TRBJ1-2; clone size: NA; V gene: TRBV6-5; D gene: TRBD1; CDR3 protein: CASSYSGQGWYGYTF; CDR3 DNA: TGTGCCAGCAGTTACTCGGGACAGGGGTGGTATGGCTACACCTTC
J gene: TRBJ2-5; clone size: NA; V gene: TRBV5-8; D gene: TRBD1; CDR3 protein: CASSPGQGLGGETQYF; CDR3 DNA: TGTGCCAGCAGCCCTGGACAGGGCCTAGGGGGTGAGACCCAGTACTTC
J gene: TRBJ2-5; clone size: NA; V gene: TRBV7-9; D gene: NA; CDR3 protein: CASSLDRETQYF; CDR3 DNA: TGTGCCAGCAGCTTAGATCGCGAGACCCAGTACTTC
J gene: TRBJ2-3; clone size: NA; V gene: TRBV19; D gene: NA; CDR3 protein: CASSLDRSTDTQYF; CDR3 DNA: TGTGCCAGTAGTCTGGACAGAAGCACAGATACGCAGTATTTT
J gene: TRBJ2-7; clone size: NA; V gene: TRBV9; D gene: NA; CDR3 protein: CASSARPGGDEQYF; CDR3 DNA: TGTGCCAGCAGCGCAAGGCCAGGGGGGGACGAGCAGTACTTC
J gene: TRBJ2-1; clone size: NA; V gene: TRBV27; D gene: NA; CDR3 protein: CASSLWAQLHNMYNEQFF; CDR3 DNA: TGTGCCAGCAGTTTATGGGCCCAGCTTCACAATATGTACAATGAGCAGTTCTTC
J gene: TRBJ2-7; clone size: NA; V gene: TRBV5-1; D gene: NA; CDR3 protein: CASSLYAGDYYEQYF; CDR3 DNA: TGCGCCAGCAGCTTGTACGCAGGTGACTACTACGAGCAGTACTTC
J gene: TRBJ2-1; clone size: NA; V gene: TRBV29-1; D gene: TRBD1; CDR3 protein: CSVGTGSYNEQFF; CDR3 DNA: TGCAGCGTGGGGACAGGTTCCTACAATGAGCAGTTCTTC
J gene: TRBJ1-1; clone size: NA; V gene: TRBV5-1; D gene: TRBD1; CDR3 protein: CASSLGQGGGTEAFF; CDR3 DNA: TGCGCCAGCAGCTTGGGACAGGGTGGTGGCACTGAAGCTTTCTTT
J gene: TRBJ1-4; clone size: NA; V gene: TRBV7-8; D gene: NA; CDR3 protein: CASSSWALRFNEKLFF; CDR3 DNA: TGTGCCAGCAGCTCATGGGCCTTACGGTTTAATGAAAAACTGTTTTTT
J gene: TRBJ1-4; clone size: NA; V gene: TRBV15; D gene: TRBD1; CDR3 protein: CATSSPGTANEKLFF; CDR3 DNA: TGTGCCACCAGCTCCCCCGGGACAGCTAATGAAAAACTGTTTTTT
J gene: TRBJ1-5; clone size: NA; V gene: TRBV28; D gene: NA; CDR3 protein: CASSLLTDSNQPQHF; CDR3 DNA: TGTGCCAGCAGTTTACTGACAGATAGCAATCAGCCCCAGCATTTT
J gene: TRBJ1-6; clone size: NA; V gene: TRBV2; D gene: NA; CDR3 protein: CASSSFYRDTDNSPLHF; CDR3 DNA: TGTGCCAGCAGCAGTTTTTACCGGGACACAGATAATTCACCCCTCCACTTT
J gene: TRBJ1-6; clone size: NA; V gene: TRBV5-1; D gene: NA; CDR3 protein: CASSPLESYNSPLHF; CDR3 DNA: TGCGCCAGCAGCCCCTTAGAGTCCTATAATTCACCCCTCCACTTT
J gene: TRBJ2-3; clone size: NA; V gene: TRBV5-4; D gene: TRBD2; CDR3 protein: CASVLAGSGGTDTQYF; CDR3 DNA: TGTGCCAGCGTCCTTGCAGGGTCCGGGGGGACAGATACGCAGTATTTT
J gene: TRBJ1-1; clone size: NA; V gene: TRBV30; D gene: TRBD1; CDR3 protein: CAWDRGSNTEAFF; CDR3 DNA: TGTGCCTGGGACAGGGGATCGAACACTGAAGCTTTCTTT
J gene: TRBJ2-1; clone size: once; V gene: TRBV19; D gene: NA; CDR3 protein: CASRSRDGIYNEQFF; CDR3 DNA: TGTGCCAGTAGATCTCGGGACGGCATCTACAATGAGCAGTTCTTC
J gene: TRBJ1-1; clone size: NA; V gene: TRBV27; D gene: NA; CDR3 protein: CASSYGARTEAFF; CDR3 DNA: TGTGCCAGCAGTTACGGGGCGAGAACTGAAGCTTTCTTT
J gene: TRBJ2-5; clone size: NA; V gene: TRBV5-1; D gene: TRBD2; CDR3 protein: CASSLSSGREGQETQYF; CDR3 DNA: TGCGCCAGCAGCTTGTCTAGCGGGAGGGAGGGCCAAGAGACCCAGTACTTC
J gene: TRBJ1-1; clone size: NA; V gene: TRBV10-2; D gene: NA; CDR3 protein: CASSEGSNTEAFF; CDR3 DNA: TGCGCCAGCAGTGAAGGTTCCAACACTGAAGCTTTCTTT
J gene: TRBJ2-1; clone size: NA; V gene: TRBV2; D gene: TRBD1; CDR3 protein: CASSEDRLYNEQFF; CDR3 DNA: TGTGCCAGCAGTGAGGACAGGCTGTACAATGAGCAGTTCTTC
J gene: TRBJ2-2; clone size: NA; V gene: TRBV6-5; D gene: TRBD2; CDR3 protein: CASSYRLAGVSGELFF; CDR3 DNA: TGTGCCAGCAGTTACCGACTAGCGGGAGTATCCGGGGAGCTGTTTTTT
J gene: TRBJ1-1; clone size: NA; V gene: TRBV19; D gene: NA; CDR3 protein: CASSIQGGGYTEAFF; CDR3 DNA: TGTGCCAGTAGCATACAGGGAGGAGGTTACACTGAAGCTTTCTTT
J gene: TRBJ2-7; clone size: NA; V gene: TRBV11-2; D gene: TRBD1; CDR3 protein: CASRFESGTGGVYEQYF; CDR3 DNA: TGTGCCAGCAGGTTCGAAAGCGGGACAGGGGGCGTTTACGAGCAGTACTTC